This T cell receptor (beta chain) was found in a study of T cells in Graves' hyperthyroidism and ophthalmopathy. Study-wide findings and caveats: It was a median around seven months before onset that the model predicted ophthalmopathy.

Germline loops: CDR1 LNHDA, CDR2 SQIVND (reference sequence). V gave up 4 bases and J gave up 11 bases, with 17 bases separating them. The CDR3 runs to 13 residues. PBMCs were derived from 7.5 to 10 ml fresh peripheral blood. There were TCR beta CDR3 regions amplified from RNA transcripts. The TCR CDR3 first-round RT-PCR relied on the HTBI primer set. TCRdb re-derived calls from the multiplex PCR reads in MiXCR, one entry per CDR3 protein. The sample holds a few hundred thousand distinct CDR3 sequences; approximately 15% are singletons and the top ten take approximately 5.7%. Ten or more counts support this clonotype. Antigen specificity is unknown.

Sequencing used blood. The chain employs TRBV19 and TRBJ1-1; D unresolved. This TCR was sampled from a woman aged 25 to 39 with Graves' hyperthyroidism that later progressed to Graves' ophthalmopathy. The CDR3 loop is CASSTPPEWVAFF. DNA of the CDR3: TGTGCCAGTAGTACCCCCCCGGAGTGGGTCGCTTTCTTT.